This TCR beta chain stems from a study of CD8 T cells in ankylosing spondylitis. Each CDR3 protein gets one entry after TCRdb re-called the 5' RACE reads with MiXCR. The sample holds about 240,000 distinct CDR3 sequences, under 12% seen once. This clonotype appeared many times. What it binds is unknown. Study-wide points: Disease-linked clones bore a CD8+ phenotype and were relatively rare in peripheral blood.

With V trimmed by 3 bases and J by 1 base, 6 bases remained unmatched. The CDR3 runs 15 residues. In germline, CDR1 is DFQATT, CDR2 SNEGSKA (reference sequence). The receptor was isolated from a male donor with ankylosing spondylitis or in good health (not recorded which). Sequencing was performed on blood, either unsorted or a sorted T cell fraction (not recorded which). The chain couples TRBV20-1 to TRBJ2-3, with 8 bases lining up with TRBD1. CDR3 coding DNA: TGCAGTGCTAGCAGGGGGCTCATCGGCACAGATACGCAGTATTTT. It encodes CSASRGLIGTDTQYF.